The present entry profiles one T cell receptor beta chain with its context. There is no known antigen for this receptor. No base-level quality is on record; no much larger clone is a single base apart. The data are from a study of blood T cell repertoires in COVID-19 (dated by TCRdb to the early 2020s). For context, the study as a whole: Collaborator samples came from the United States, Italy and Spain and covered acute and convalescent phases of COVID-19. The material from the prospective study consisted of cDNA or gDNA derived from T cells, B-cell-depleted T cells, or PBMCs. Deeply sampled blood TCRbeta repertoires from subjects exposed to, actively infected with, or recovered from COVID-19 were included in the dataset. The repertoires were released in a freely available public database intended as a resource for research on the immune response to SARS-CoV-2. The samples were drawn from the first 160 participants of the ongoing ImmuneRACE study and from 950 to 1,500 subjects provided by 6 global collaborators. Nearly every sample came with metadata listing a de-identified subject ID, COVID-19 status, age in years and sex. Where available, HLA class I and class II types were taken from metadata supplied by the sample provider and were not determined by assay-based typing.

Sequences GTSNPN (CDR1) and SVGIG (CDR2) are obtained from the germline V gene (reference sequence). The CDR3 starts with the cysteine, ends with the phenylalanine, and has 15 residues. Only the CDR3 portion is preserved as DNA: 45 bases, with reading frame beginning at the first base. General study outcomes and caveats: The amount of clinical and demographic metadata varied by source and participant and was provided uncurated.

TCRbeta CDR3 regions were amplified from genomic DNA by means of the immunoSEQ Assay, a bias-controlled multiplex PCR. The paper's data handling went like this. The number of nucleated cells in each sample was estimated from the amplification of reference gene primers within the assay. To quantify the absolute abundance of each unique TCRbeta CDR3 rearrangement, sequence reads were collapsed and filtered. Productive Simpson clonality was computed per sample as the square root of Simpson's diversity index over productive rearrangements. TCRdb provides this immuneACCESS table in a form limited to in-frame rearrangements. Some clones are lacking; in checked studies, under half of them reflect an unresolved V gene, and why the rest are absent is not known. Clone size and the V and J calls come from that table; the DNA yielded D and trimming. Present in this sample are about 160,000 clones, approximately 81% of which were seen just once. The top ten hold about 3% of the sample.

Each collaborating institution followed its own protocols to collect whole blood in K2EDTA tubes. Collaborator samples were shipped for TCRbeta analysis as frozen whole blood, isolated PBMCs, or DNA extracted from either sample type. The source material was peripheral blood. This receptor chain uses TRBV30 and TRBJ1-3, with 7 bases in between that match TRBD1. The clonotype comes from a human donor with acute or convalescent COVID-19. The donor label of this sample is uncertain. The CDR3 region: CAQSQDRSPGNTIYF. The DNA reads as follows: TGTGCTCAATCCCAGGACAGGAGTCCTGGAAACACCATATATTTT.